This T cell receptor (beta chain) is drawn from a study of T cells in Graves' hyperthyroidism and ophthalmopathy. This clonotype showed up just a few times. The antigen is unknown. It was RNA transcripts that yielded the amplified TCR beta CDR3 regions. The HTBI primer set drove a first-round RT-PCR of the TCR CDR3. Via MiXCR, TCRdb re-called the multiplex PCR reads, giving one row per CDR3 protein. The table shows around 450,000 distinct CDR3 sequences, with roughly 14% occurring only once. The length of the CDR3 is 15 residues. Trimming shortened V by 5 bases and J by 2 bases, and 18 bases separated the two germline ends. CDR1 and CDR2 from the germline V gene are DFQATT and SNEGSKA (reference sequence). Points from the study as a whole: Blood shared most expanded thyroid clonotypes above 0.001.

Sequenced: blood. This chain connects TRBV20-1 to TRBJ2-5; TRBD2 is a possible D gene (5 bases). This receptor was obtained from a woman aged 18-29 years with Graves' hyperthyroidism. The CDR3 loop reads CSAQDAERTQETQYF. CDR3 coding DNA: TGCAGTGCTCAAGACGCCGAGCGGACTCAAGAGACCCAGTACTTC.